This TCR beta chain was sequenced during a study of sequential checkpoint blockade in melanoma. Study context: After both sequences, patients received maintenance nivolumab. After nivolumab or ipilimumab alone, about 20 patients had week-13 rebiopsies. Whole-study results and caveats: T-cell fraction and clonality followed PD-L1 and CD8+ counts, not mutational load.

Stated treatment: randomized to nivolumab then ipilimumab (arm A) or the reverse (arm B). Patients had received no earlier DNA-damaging chemotherapy. The CDR3 has 16 amino acids. With 4 bases removed from V and 8 bases from J, the gap between germline ends came to 21 bases. CDR1 and CDR2 from the germline V gene are KGHSH and LQKENI. Judged by abundance, this clone is large. Antigen specificity is unknown. The protocol was immunoSEQ multiplex PCR, while the TCRdb copy is restricted to in-frame clones and leaves out a portion. The data show 650 to 800 clones, about 20% seen once. The specimen was tumor tissue (inferred from file names), collected from a patient given nivolumab and ipilimumab in sequence. This chain joins TRBV18 and TRBJ2-1; possible D gene TRBD2, 6 bases. The origin of this receptor is a human donor with melanoma. CDR3 region: CASSRNPGLNADEQFF. The CDR3 DNA follows: TGTGCCAGCTCACGAAATCCGGGACTCAACGCCGATGAGCAGTTCTTC. The whole variable domain, remainder taken from reference TRBV18 and TRBJ2-1, is NAGVMQNPRHLVRRRGQEARLRCSPMKGHSHVYWYRQLPEEGLKFMVYLQKENIIDESGMPKERFSAEFPKEGPSILRIQQVVRGDSAAYFCASSRNPGLNADEQFFGPGTRLTVL.